This record covers a single T cell receptor beta chain. Its antigen remains unknown. The source of the sample is a study of blood T cells in healthy people across ages. Study observations and caveats: Using unsorted PBMCs precluded a conclusive naive versus antigen-experienced comparison.

Donors each provided around 10 milliliters of peripheral blood. Primers used in a second PCR of about 7 to 11 cycles were a sample-barcoded 5' primer and a J-beta primer mix. The template-switch adaptor, which had 12 random nucleotides, put a tag on each cDNA molecule. One entry per CDR3 protein results from TCRdb running MiXCR on the 5' RACE reads. The sample holds approximately 730,000 distinct CDR3 sequences, approximately 39% seen once. Germline V gene sequence: CDR1 LGHDT, CDR2 YNNKEL (reference sequence). The V gene end was trimmed by 2 bases and the J gene end by 5 bases; junction bases not matched to a gene: 4. The CDR3 is made up of 14 amino acids.

V is TRBV3-1 and J is TRBJ1-1; 8 positions agree with TRBD1. This sequence originates from an older woman in good health. The sample taken for sequencing was blood. CDR3 residues: CASSQFTGGTEAFF. CDR3 DNA sequence: TGTGCCAGCAGCCAATTTACAGGGGGAACTGAAGCTTTCTTT.